The present T cell receptor beta chain was sequenced within a study of OX40 agonist ivuxolimab in advanced cancers. Study summary: Males comprised 82.7% of the group, whose mean age was 60 years (range roughly 20 to 90).

Sequencing used immunoSEQ multiplex PCR; TCRdb keeps in-frame clones, though not all of them. The sample lists tens of thousands of clones, roughly 87% occurring once. Trimming cost V 4 bases and J 8 bases; bases outside gene matches: 14. Germline V gives CDR1 KGHSH, CDR2 LQKENI. There are 16 residues in the CDR3. Here the sequenced sample was CD4+ or CD8+ T cells sorted from blood, taken in a trial of the OX40 agonist ivuxolimab. The sequence derives from an adult with an advanced solid tumor such as melanoma, head and neck, liver or kidney cancer. V and J are TRBV18 and TRBJ2-1, with 7 bases matching TRBD2. CDR3 sequence reads: CASSQLGGVVGDEQFF. In DNA, the CDR3 is TGTGCCAGCTCACAGCTTGGGGGGGTCGTAGGTGATGAGCAGTTCTTC.